The T cell receptor (beta chain) described here comes from a study of blood T cell repertoires in COVID-19. Profiling relied on immunoSEQ multiplex PCR, and the TCRdb table lists in-frame clones only, not all of them. The profile shows hundreds of thousands of clones, roughly 90% of them singletons. The CDR3 length is 13 residues. V lost 3 bases, J lost 10 bases, and 12 bases lay in between. Sequenced input: PBMCs or T cells enriched from blood (not recorded which). The chain recombines TRBV12-3 or TRBV12-4 with TRBJ1-4; maybe TRBD1 (6 bases). This TCR derives from a woman aged 18 to 35 who had recovered from COVID-19. This chain's CDR3 is CASSFGRGPKLFF. CDR3 sequence (DNA): TGTGCCAGCAGTTTCGGCAGGGGCCCAAAACTGTTTTTT.